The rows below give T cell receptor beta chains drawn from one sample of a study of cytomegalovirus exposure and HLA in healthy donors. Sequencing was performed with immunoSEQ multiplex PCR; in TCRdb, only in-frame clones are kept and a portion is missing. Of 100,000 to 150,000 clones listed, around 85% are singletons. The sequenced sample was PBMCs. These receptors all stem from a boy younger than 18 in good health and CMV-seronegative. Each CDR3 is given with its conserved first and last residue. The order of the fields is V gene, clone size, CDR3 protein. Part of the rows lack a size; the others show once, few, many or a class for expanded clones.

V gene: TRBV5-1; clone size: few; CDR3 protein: CASSLGRYGYTF
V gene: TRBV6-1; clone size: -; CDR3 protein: CASSLRQGQQPQHF
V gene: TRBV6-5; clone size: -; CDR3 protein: CASSYRGEQYF
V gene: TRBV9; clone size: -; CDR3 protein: CASSTGTVSTDTQYF
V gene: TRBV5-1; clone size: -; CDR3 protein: CASSLVAGVTDTQYF
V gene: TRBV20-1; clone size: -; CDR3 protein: CSAFKETQYF
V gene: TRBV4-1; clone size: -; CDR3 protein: CASSQDPFEQYF
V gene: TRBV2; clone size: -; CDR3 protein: CASSPRPLAGGVDEQFF
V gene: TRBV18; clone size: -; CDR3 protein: CASSPLRTVQETQYF
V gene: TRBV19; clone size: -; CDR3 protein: CASSGSGTGFEPQHF
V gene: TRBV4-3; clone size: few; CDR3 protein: CASSQSGYEQYF
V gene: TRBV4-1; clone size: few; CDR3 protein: CASSLLARGVGETQYF
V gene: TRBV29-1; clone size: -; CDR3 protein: CSSQDNNYGYTF
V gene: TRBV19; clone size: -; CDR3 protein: CASLNLGGYPF
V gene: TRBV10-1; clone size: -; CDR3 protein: CASSPRDSGNQPQHF
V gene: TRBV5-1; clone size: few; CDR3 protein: CASSLVDRYNQPQHF
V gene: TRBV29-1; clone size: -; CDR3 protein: CSVGRGRYEQYF
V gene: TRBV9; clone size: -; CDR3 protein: CASSVGGGDYGYTF
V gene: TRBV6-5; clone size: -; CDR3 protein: CASKEVGGPYNEQFF
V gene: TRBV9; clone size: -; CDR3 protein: CASSPHEAGYEQYF
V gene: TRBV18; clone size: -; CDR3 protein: CASSSQGAAETQYF
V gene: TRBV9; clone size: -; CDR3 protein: CASSDRQGIIQETQYF
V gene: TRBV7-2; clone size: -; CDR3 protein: CASSLASTSGSPGANVLTF
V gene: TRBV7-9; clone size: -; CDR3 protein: CASSFWDRLLYGETQYF
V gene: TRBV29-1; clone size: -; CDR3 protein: CSVAATDIITGELFF
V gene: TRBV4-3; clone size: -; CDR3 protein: CASSQPEGTGEQFF
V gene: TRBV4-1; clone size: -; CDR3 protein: CASSDGQDGQPQHF
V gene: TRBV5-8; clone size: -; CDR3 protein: CASSLGQLAGTREQYF
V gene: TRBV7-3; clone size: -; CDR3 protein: CASSLRTGDGYTF
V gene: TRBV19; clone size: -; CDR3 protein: CASSILEANEQYF
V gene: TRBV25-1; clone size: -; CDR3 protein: CASRQGGYNEQFF
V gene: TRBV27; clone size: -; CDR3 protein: CASSLAGATYEQYF
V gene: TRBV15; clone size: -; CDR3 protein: CATSRVRGSGNTIYF
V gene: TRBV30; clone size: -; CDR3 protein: CAWGGGRETQYF
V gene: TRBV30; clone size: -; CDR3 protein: CAWSPGQANTEAFF
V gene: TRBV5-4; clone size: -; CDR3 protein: CASSLFVAGGYNEQFF
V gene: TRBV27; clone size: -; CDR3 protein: CASSLMGEGYSGNTIYF
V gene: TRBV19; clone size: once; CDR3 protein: CASSIWDTRWSQPQHF
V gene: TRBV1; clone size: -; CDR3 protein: CTSSRGSGRASGQYF
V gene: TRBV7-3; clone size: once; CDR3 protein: CASSFEANTEAFF
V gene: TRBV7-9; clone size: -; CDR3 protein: CSSSLSRDEQFF
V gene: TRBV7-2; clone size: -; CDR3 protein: CASSRESLAGPEQYF
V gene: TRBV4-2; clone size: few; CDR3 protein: CASSNGRNTEAFF
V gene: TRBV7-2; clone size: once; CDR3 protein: CASSLAGGRTDTQYF
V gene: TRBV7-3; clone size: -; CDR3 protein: CASSLTSGSDTQYF
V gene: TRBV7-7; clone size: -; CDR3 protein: CASSYSLAGGDTQYF
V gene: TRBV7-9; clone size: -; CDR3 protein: CASSFGGPFYGYTF
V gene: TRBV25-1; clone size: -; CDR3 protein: CASSDPGHNQPQHF
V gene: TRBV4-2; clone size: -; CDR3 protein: CASSQDREGRGNTIYF
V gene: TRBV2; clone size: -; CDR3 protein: CASSDRDAGELFF
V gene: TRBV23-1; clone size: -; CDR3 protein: CASSPVQPQHF
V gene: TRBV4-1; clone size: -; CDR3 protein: CASSQGRGQEFAEAFF
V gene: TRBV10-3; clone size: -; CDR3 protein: CAISESEGGGPYEQYF
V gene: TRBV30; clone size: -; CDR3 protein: CAWSVLGNQPQHF
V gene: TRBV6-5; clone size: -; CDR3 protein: CASSYGGGTDTQYF
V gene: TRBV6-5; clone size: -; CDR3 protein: CASSYLGVVLLYEQYF